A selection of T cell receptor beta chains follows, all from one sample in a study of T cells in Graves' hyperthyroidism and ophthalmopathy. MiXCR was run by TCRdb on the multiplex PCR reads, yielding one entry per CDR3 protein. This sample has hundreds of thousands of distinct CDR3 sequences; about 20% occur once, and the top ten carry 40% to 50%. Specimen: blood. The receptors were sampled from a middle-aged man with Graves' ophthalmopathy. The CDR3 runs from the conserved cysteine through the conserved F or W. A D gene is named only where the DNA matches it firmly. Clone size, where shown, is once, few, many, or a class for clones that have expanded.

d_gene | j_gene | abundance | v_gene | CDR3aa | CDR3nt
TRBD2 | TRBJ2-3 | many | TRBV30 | CAWSGSRESIDTQYF | TGTGCCTGGAGTGGTTCGCGGGAGTCGATAGATACGCAGTATTTT
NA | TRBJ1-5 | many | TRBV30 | CAWSADGNNQPQHF | TGTGCCTGGAGTGCAGACGGAAACAATCAGCCCCAGCATTTT
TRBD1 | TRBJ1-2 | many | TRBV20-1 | CSAPDRGHGYTF | TGCAGTGCACCCGACAGGGGGCATGGCTACACCTTC
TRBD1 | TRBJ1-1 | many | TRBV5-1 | CASSLAEDRGLGAFF | TGCGCCAGCAGCTTGGCCGAGGACAGGGGACTCGGAGCTTTCTTT
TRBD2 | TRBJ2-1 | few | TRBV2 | CASRGRGDYNEQFF | TGTGCCAGCAGGGGGCGGGGGGACTACAATGAGCAGTTCTTC
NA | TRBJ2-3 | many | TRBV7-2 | CASIPRERTDTQYF | TGTGCCAGCATCCCACGAGAACGCACAGATACGCAGTATTTT
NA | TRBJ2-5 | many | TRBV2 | CASKGAARAWETQYF | TGTGCCAGCAAAGGTGCTGCGAGGGCCTGGGAGACCCAGTACTTC
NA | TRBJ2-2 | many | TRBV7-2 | CASSLGLGTGELFF | TGTGCCAGCAGCTTAGGGTTAGGGACCGGGGAGCTGTTTTTT
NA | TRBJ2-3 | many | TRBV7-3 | CASSLTGDGGRDTQYF | TGTGCCAGCAGCTTAACGGGGGACGGTGGTCGGGATACGCAGTATTTT
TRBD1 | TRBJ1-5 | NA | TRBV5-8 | CASSHGTGLFNQPQHF | TGTGCCAGCAGCCACGGGACAGGGTTGTTCAATCAGCCCCAGCATTTT